The 27 T cell receptor beta chains reported below all come from one sample, sequenced in a study of neurological immune-mediated disorders. Via MiXCR, TCRdb re-called the 5' RACE reads, giving one row per CDR3 protein. The sample lists over 55,000 distinct CDR3 sequences; approximately 11% were seen once. Documented time point: longitudinal time-point 1 (baseline). Sequenced sample: PBMCs. These receptors were collected from a male donor with HTLV-1-associated myelopathy (HAM/TSP).

V usage is TRBV18 and J usage is TRBJ2-3, with D unresolved. Germline CDR1 reads KGHSH; CDR2 reads LQKENI. V lost 6 bases, J lost 0 bases, and 13 bases lay in between. The CDR3 totals 15 residues. CDR3 DNA: TGTGCCAGCTCCCCCCGTCCCGTGAGCACAGATACGCAGTATTTT. It encodes CASSPRPVSTDTQYF.

This clonotype was observed many times. The V and J genes are TRBV6-2 or TRBV6-3 and TRBJ2-4; the D is unclear. The length of the CDR3 is 15 residues. Between the trimmed V and J ends, which lost 7 bases and 0 bases, there was a span of 13 bases. CDR1 is MNHEY and CDR2 is SVGEGT in the germline V gene. This CDR3 reads CASTSPGVAKNIQYF. The CDR3 nucleotides read TGTGCCAGCACCTCCCCCGGAGTAGCCAAAAACATTCAGTACTTC.

This clonotype was seen many times. This rearrangement joins TRBV29-1 to TRBJ1-1; D call uncertain. Germline V gene lookup returns CDR1 SQVTM and CDR2 ANQGSEA. The CDR3 has 14 amino acids. V lost 7 bases and J lost 1, with 16 bases in between. CDR3 DNA sequence: TGCAGCGCTAGGAAGACGTCGGGGAACACTGAAGCTTTCTTT. This codes for CSARKTSGNTEAFF.

Points on this clonotype: A much larger clone sits a single nucleotide away, making a read error possible. V gene TRBV6-2 or TRBV6-3 combines with J gene TRBJ2-3; 9 bases fit TRBD1. In germline, CDR1 is MNHEY, CDR2 SVGEGT. The CDR3 covers 15 residues. CDR3 sequence: CANSNRGQGGDTQYF. CDR3 DNA: TGTGCCAACAGTAACAGGGGGCAAGGTGGAGATACGCAGTATTTT.

Many counts were recorded for this clonotype. The genes are TRBV2 and TRBJ2-7; 8 nucleotides align to TRBD1. The CDR3 covers 13 residues. V trimming: 7 bases; J trimming: 0 bases; junction bases outside the gene matches: 2. Germline V gene sequence: CDR1 SNHLY, CDR2 FYNNEI. The CDR3 coding sequence is TGTGCCAGCATTACAGGGGGCTCCTACGAGCAGTACTTC. Translation gives CASITGGSYEQYF.

In its sample, this clonotype is medium-sized. This chain uses TRBV5-1 with TRBJ2-5, with 7 bases aligning to TRBD2. The CDR3 length is 15 residues. After removal of 1 base from V and 1 base from J, the junction contained 4 bases not matched to a gene. Germline CDR1 reads SGHRS; CDR2 reads YFSETQ. CDR3 nucleotide sequence: TGCGCCAGCAGCTTGACTAGCGCTCCCCAAGAGACCCAGTACTTC. This encodes CASSLTSAPQETQYF.

The sample holds many counts of this clonotype. The chain combines TRBV11-3 with TRBJ1-1, with a weak D call TRBD1 (6 bases). There are 14 residues in the CDR3. Germline CDR1 is SGHNT and CDR2 is YENEEA. Trimming removed 1 base at V and 8 bases at J, with 14 bases between. The CDR3 sequence is CASSLAGTIAEAFF. DNA of the CDR3: TGTGCCAGCAGCTTAGCCGGGACAATAGCAGAAGCTTTCTTT.

This clonotype was counted at least ten times. The rearrangement links TRBV20-1 to TRBJ2-2; D may be TRBD2 (7 bases). The CDR3 length is 16 residues. Germline assignment: CDR1 DFQATT and CDR2 SNEGSKA (reference sequence). V was pared by 4 bases and J by 3 bases, with 18 bases between. CDR3 DNA sequence: TGCAGTGCTAAAGGGGGGGCCCGAGGGGACACCGGGGAGCTGTTTTTT. Residues: CSAKGGARGDTGELFF.

This clonotype was found many times. J is TRBJ2-3 and V is TRBV14, with 7 bases matching TRBD1. Germline CDR1 and CDR2: SGHDN and FVKESK. The junction had 1 base not matched to a gene; V was cut back by 0 bases and J by 4 bases. The CDR3 contains 14 residues. In DNA form, the CDR3 reads TGTGCCAGCAGCCAAGACAGGGGGTCAGATACGCAGTATTTT. Protein sequence: CASSQDRGSDTQYF.

This clonotype was detected ten times or more. This chain joins TRBV29-1 and TRBJ2-7; 7 bases fit TRBD2. The ends lost 6 bases at V and 3 bases at J; junction bases unmatched: 17. The CDR3 runs to 16 residues. Germline V gives CDR1 SQVTM, CDR2 ANQGSEA. This chain's CDR3 is CSVVGLGSYRGYEQYF. The CDR3 nucleotides read TGCAGCGTGGTTGGACTAGGTAGTTATAGGGGCTACGAGCAGTACTTC.

There are many counts of this clonotype. The CDR3 DNA is TGCGCCAGCAGCCAAGATAAAGAGGTTGATGGCGGGGAGCTGTTTTTT. Protein: CASSQDKEVDGGELFF. V and J are TRBV4-3 and TRBJ2-2; no clear D. Looked up from germline, CDR1 is LGHNA and CDR2 is YSLEER. The CDR3 is made up of 16 amino acids. Between the trimmed V and J ends, which lost 0 bases and 7 bases, there was a span of 15 bases.

This clonotype was observed many times. The V call is TRBV4-1, the J call TRBJ2-1; 13 nucleotides align to TRBD2. Losses at the gene ends were 5 bases for V and 6 bases for J; bases not matched to a gene: 10. Germline assignment: CDR1 MGHRA and CDR2 YSYEKL. This CDR3 has 17 residues. The CDR3 sequence: CASSDTSGGARGNEQFF. CDR3 DNA: TGCGCCAGCAGCGACACTAGCGGGGGGGCCAGGGGCAATGAGCAGTTCTTC.

This clonotype was counted many times. This chain joins TRBV7-9 and TRBJ1-2; TRBD1 agrees at 9 bases. Trimming removed 4 bases from V and 3 bases from J; junction bases left unmatched: 12. This CDR3 has 17 residues. In germline, CDR1 is SEHNR, CDR2 FQNEAQ (reference sequence). The CDR3 loop is CASSSAEAGTGYYGYTF. The CDR3 coding sequence is TGTGCCAGCAGCTCCGCTGAGGCCGGGACAGGGTACTATGGCTACACCTTC.

This clonotype was counted many times. V is TRBV24-1 and J is TRBJ2-5; either TRBD1 or TRBD2 may fit D (5 bases each). Per the germline V gene, CDR1 is KGHDR and CDR2 is SFDVKD. Trimming stripped 3 bases from V and 1 base from J, with 11 bases between. The CDR3 length is 15 residues. The CDR3 loop reads CATSDRRGPQETQYF. In DNA, the CDR3 is TGTGCCACCAGTGATCGAAGGGGACCCCAAGAGACCCAGTACTTC.

This clonotype was seen ten or more times. The rearrangement joins TRBV20-1 to TRBJ1-1; no clear D gene. V was cut by 6 bases and J by 1 base, with 12 bases left in between. Looked up from germline, CDR1 is DFQATT and CDR2 is SNEGSKA (reference sequence). CDR3 size: 13 residues. The DNA for the CDR3 is TGCAGTGCACCCAGGACGGGGAACACTGAAGCTTTCTTT. Encoded protein: CSAPRTGNTEAFF.

This chain links TRBV4-1 with TRBJ1-5; the D is unclear. Trimming shortened V by 4 bases and J by 3 bases, and 16 bases separated the two germline ends. Germline CDR1 MGHRA, CDR2 YSYEKL. This CDR3 has 16 amino acids. DNA of the CDR3: TGCGCCAGCAGCCCCGTGCTGGCTAACTACAATCAGCCCCAGCATTTT. Its translation: CASSPVLANYNQPQHF.

The table lists this clonotype with many counts. The J gene is TRBJ2-3, the V gene TRBV15; D gene ambiguous. From germline, CDR1 is LNHNV and CDR2 YYDKDF (reference sequence). CDR3 length equals 11 residues. V lost 3 bases to trimming and J lost 8 bases, with 6 bases between them. The CDR3 sequence is CATSSLVTQYF. CDR3 DNA sequence: TGTGCCACCAGCAGCCTTGTTACGCAGTATTTT.

This clonotype was detected many times. The chain links TRBV5-1 to TRBJ2-3; D assignment may be TRBD1 or TRBD2 (6 bases each). Germline CDR1 reads SGHRS; CDR2 reads YFSETQ. The CDR3 has 14 residues. V lost 2 bases, J lost 2 bases, and 9 bases lay in between. CDR3 residues: CASSLRGPTDTQYF. CDR3 DNA sequence: TGCGCCAGCAGCTTACGGGGGCCCACAGATACGCAGTATTTT. The entire variable domain, with the rest obtained from reference TRBV5-1 and TRBJ2-3, is as follows: KAGVTQTPRYLIKTRGQQVTLSCSPISGHRSVSWYQQTPGQGLQFLFEYFSETQRNKGNFPGRFSGRQFSNSRSEMNVSTLELGDSALYLCASSLRGPTDTQYFGPGTRLTVL.

This clonotype was observed at least ten times. The chain recombines TRBV6-6 with TRBJ2-7; D call uncertain. Trimming pared 2 bases from V and 5 bases from J, leaving 4 bases between. Germline assignment: CDR1 MNHNY and CDR2 SVGAGI (reference sequence). The CDR3 covers 11 residues. The CDR3 sequence: CASSYVDEQYF. CDR3 nucleotides: TGTGCCAGCAGTTACGTCGACGAGCAGTACTTC.

This clonotype was observed at least ten times. The chain has TRBV7-8 and TRBJ1-4; 12 nucleotides line up with TRBD1. The CDR3 covers 19 residues. Germline-derived CDR1 and CDR2 are SGHVS and FQNEAQ. V trimming: 6 bases; J trimming: 2 bases; junction bases outside the gene matches: 13. DNA for the CDR3: TGTGCCAGCAGTTTTAGGTCCGGGACAGGGGGCAGGACTAATGAAAAACTGTTTTTT. It specifies CASSFRSGTGGRTNEKLFF.

Ten or more counts support this clonotype. V gene TRBV7-8 combines with J gene TRBJ2-1; no clear D gene. The germline CDR1 and CDR2 sequences are SGHVS and FQNEAQ. The ends were cut back, 2 bases at V and 7 bases at J, with 12 bases in the middle. The CDR3 extends over 14 amino acids. The DNA of the CDR3 is TGTGCCAGCAGCTTAATTCGGGTTTTGAATGAGCAGTTCTTC. The encoded protein is CASSLIRVLNEQFF.

Ten or more counts support this clonotype. This chain joins TRBV20-1 and TRBJ2-7; the D gene is possibly TRBD1 (6 bases). The V gene's germline CDR1 is DFQATT and CDR2 SNEGSKA (reference sequence). This CDR3 has 13 residues. Trimming shortened V by 7 bases and J by 3 bases, and 16 bases separated the two germline ends. CDR3: CSVFRGPDYEQYF. In DNA form, the CDR3 reads TGCAGTGTGTTCAGGGGTCCGGACTACGAGCAGTACTTC.

With regard to this clonotype: Since a much larger clone is just one base distant, this may be a read error. The chain joins TRBV5-1 to TRBJ2-1; D ambiguous. Between the trimmed V and J ends, which lost 0 bases and 5 bases, there was a span of 3 bases. This CDR3 is built from 12 residues. CDR1 and CDR2 (germline): SGHRS, YFSETQ. The CDR3 region has the DNA TGCGCCAGCAGCTTGGAAGACAATGAGCAGTTCTTC. It yields the protein CASSLEDNEQFF.

This clonotype came up many times. V and J are TRBV7-2 and TRBJ1-1; no clear D. Germline-derived CDR1 and CDR2 are SGHTA and FQGNSA. The ends were cut back, 2 bases at V and 3 bases at J, with 7 bases in the middle. The CDR3 has 13 residues. The DNA of the CDR3 is TGTGCCAGCAGCTTATTAGGTTACACTGAAGCTTTCTTT. Its translation: CASSLLGYTEAFF.

This clonotype was found many times. The CDR3 DNA is TGTGCCAGCAGCGACCCTCGTTTGGGACAGGGGGCTCCTAACACTGAAGCTTTCTTT. Protein sequence: CASSDPRLGQGAPNTEAFF. The chain recombines TRBV7-9 with TRBJ1-1; 12 bases are shared with TRBD1. V was clipped by 5 bases and J by 2 bases; unmatched bases: 15. Germline CDR1 reads SEHNR; CDR2 reads FQNEAQ (reference sequence). The CDR3 extends over 19 amino acids.

This clonotype has only a few counts. The CDR3 region is CSVASRKNTGELFF. DNA of the CDR3: TGCAGCGTTGCGTCCAGAAAGAACACCGGGGAGCTGTTTTTT. This chain links TRBV29-1 with TRBJ2-2; D gene ambiguous. V was cut by 4 bases and J by 1 base, with 10 bases left in between. This CDR3 has 14 amino acids. Germline-derived CDR1 and CDR2 are SQVTM and ANQGSEA.

At least ten counts were recorded for this clonotype. CDR3 coding DNA: TGTGCCAGCAGCCCACTGGGACAGGGGGGCGAGCAGTACTTC. This gives the protein CASSPLGQGGEQYF. The rearrangement links TRBV7-2 to TRBJ2-7; 11 bases fit TRBD1. Trimming removed 5 bases from V and 6 bases from J; junction bases left unmatched: 6. CDR1 and CDR2 (germline): SGHTA, FQGNSA. The CDR3 has 14 residues.